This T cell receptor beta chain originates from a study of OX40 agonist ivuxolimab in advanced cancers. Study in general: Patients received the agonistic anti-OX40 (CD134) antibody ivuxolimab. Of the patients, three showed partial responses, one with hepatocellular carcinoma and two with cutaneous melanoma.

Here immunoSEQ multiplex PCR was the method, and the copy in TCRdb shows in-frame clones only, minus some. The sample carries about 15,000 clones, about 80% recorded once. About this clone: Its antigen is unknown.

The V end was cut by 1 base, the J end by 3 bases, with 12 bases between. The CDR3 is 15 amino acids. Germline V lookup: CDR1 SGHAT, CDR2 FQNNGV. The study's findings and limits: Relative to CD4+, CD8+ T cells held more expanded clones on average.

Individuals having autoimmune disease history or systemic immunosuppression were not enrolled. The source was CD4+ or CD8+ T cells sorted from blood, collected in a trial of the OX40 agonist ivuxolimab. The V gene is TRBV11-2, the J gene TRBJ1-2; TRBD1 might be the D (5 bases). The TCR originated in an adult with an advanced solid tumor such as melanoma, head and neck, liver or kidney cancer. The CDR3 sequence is CASSLAGTRHYGYTF. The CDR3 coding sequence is TGTGCCAGCAGCTTAGCCGGGACTCGACACTATGGCTACACCTTC.